Presented here are 10 T cell receptor beta chains from one specimen sequenced in a study of blood T cells in healthy people across ages. Then a second PCR, running roughly 7 to 11 cycles, was carried out with a sample-barcoded 5' primer and a J-beta primer mix. MiXCR, run by TCRdb on the 5' RACE reads, gives a single entry per CDR3 protein. The sample lists 850,000 to 1,000,000 distinct CDR3 sequences, approximately 49% occurring once. Sequenced material: blood. The origin of the receptors is a man aged 25-45 years in good health.

The J gene is TRBJ2-7, the V gene TRBV6-2 or TRBV6-3, with TRBD2 matching 7 bases. The CDR3 runs to 14 residues. CDR1 MNHEY and CDR2 SVGEGT come from the germline V gene. V lost 4 bases, J lost 7 bases, and 10 bases stayed unmatched. The CDR3 nucleotides read TGTGCCAGCAGTTCCCGAACCGACGGGGGGGAGCAGTACTTC. This encodes CASSSRTDGGEQYF.

This clonotype showed up just a few times. V usage is TRBV10-3 and J usage is TRBJ1-4; no reliable D call. CDR1 ENHRY and CDR2 SYGVKD come from the germline V gene. V lost 2 bases to trimming and J lost 5 bases, with 9 bases between them. The CDR3 loop spans 14 amino acids. The CDR3 loop is CAISEGVGNEKLFF. CDR3 nucleotides: TGTGCCATCAGTGAGGGGGTCGGGAATGAAAAACTGTTTTTT.

To note about this clonotype: A much larger clone differs by one base, so this may be a read error. The chain joins TRBV7-2 to TRBJ2-5, with D hard to call. CDR1 SGHTA and CDR2 FQGNSA come from the germline V gene. CDR3 length equals 15 residues. The V and J ends lost 4 bases and 11 bases respectively, with 23 bases between them. The DNA of the CDR3 is TGTGCCAGCAGCTCGGCGGCCCTAGGATACAATGAGCAGTACTTC. This translates into CASSSAALGYNEQYF.

The CDR3: CASSFGTQQPQHF. CDR3 in DNA: TGTGCCAGCAGCTTCGGGACCCAGCAGCCCCAGCATTTT. V and J are TRBV7-9 and TRBJ1-5, with D possibly TRBD1 on 5 matching bases. V shed 3 bases and J shed 7 bases, with 10 bases lying between them. Germline V CDR1 and CDR2: SEHNR, FQNEAQ (reference sequence). This CDR3 spans 13 amino acids.

This clonotype was detected a few times. The genes are TRBV7-2 and TRBJ2-3; D not resolved. The CDR3 totals 14 residues. The germline V and J ends were trimmed by 1 base and 7 bases, with 12 bases remaining between them. Germline V CDR1 and CDR2: SGHTA, FQGNSA. CDR3 amino acids: CASSLDLPGYTQYF. The CDR3 DNA is TGTGCCAGCAGCTTAGATCTGCCAGGTTATACGCAGTATTTT.

This chain uses TRBV20-1 with TRBJ2-7, with D possibly matching TRBD1 (5 bases). There are 16 residues in the CDR3. Looked up from germline, CDR1 is DFQATT and CDR2 is SNEGSKA (reference sequence). V was shortened by 0 bases and J by 0 bases, with 15 bases between the two germline ends. The CDR3 loop reads CSARDVPGHRSYEQYF. CDR3 in DNA: TGCAGTGCTAGAGATGTTCCAGGACATCGCTCCTACGAGCAGTACTTC.

The chain is built from TRBV12-3 or TRBV12-4 and TRBJ2-1; D remains ambiguous. The V gene lost 5 bases and the J gene lost 7 bases, with 12 bases spanning the gap. The CDR3 length is 13 residues. This chain's CDR3 is CASSDPLGNEQFF. For the CDR3, the DNA is TGTGCCAGCAGTGACCCCCTCGGAAATGAGCAGTTCTTC.

This clonotype came up a few times. The chain uses TRBV27 and TRBJ2-7, with D perhaps assigned TRBD1 or TRBD2 (5 bases each). V was pared by 2 bases and J by 5 bases, with 10 bases between. CDR3 size: 13 residues. The germline V gene has CDR1 MNHEY and CDR2 SMNVEV (reference sequence). This chain's CDR3 is CASSLGGKHEQYF. The CDR3 DNA reads TGTGCCAGCAGTTTAGGGGGAAAGCACGAGCAGTACTTC.

The chain recombines TRBV5-1 with TRBJ2-1; perhaps TRBD1 as D (5 bases). Between the trimmed V and J ends, which lost 0 bases and 6 bases, there was a span of 7 bases. Germline CDR1 SGHRS, CDR2 YFSETQ. CDR3 length: 13 residues. The CDR3 bases are TGCGCCAGCAGCTTGGTGACAGTCAATGAGCAGTTCTTC. It encodes CASSLVTVNEQFF.

In its sample, this clonotype was seen a few times. The chain joins TRBV7-8 to TRBJ2-1; 11 positions agree with TRBD2. Germline CDR1 is SGHVS and CDR2 is FQNEAQ. This CDR3 spans 16 amino acids. With 5 bases clipped from V and 3 bases from J, the junction kept 6 bases outside the gene matches. The CDR3: CASSPVGTSGYNEQFF. CDR3 nucleotides: TGTGCCAGCAGCCCTGTAGGGACTAGCGGCTACAATGAGCAGTTCTTC. The full variable domain, its missing parts supplied by reference TRBV7-8 and TRBJ2-1, is GAGVSQSPRYKVAKRGQDVALRCDPISGHVSLFWYQQALGQGPEFLTYFQNEAQLDKSGLPSDRFFAERPEGSVSTLKIQRTQQEDSAVYLCASSPVGTSGYNEQFFGPGTRLTVL.